This TCR beta chain is drawn from a study of cytomegalovirus exposure and HLA in healthy donors. For this clone: The antigen remains unidentified.

The germline CDR1 and CDR2 sequences are LGHNA and YNFKEQ. CDR3 length: 13 amino acids. V gave up 0 bases and J gave up 16 bases, with 15 bases separating them. In the PCR, 60 Vbeta and 13 Jbeta primers were used. TCRdb's copy holds only in-frame clones and misses some; the assay was immunoSEQ multiplex PCR. In the table there are roughly 100,000 clones, roughly 15% of which are singletons. General observations from the study: Most TCR sequences were rare, but some public TCRs occurred in many donors.

The TCR was taken from a female donor in good health and CMV-seronegative. The chain employs TRBV4-2 and TRBJ1-4; D is unclear. The source material was PBMCs. The CDR3 loop reads CASSQDSSVVRFF. The CDR3, as DNA: TGTGCCAGCAGCCAAGATTCTTCCGTCGTTCGGTTTTTT.